The 12 T cell receptor beta chains below all came from one sample that was sequenced in a study of T-cell reconstitution after alpha-beta-depleted transplantation in children. Preparing the TCRbeta library involved the use of unique molecular identifiers. TCRdb fed the PCR reads into MiXCR, producing one record per CDR3 protein. The sample comprises 550,000 to 600,000 distinct CDR3 sequences, around 23% of which are singletons, and roughly 13% rests with the top ten. The material sequenced was PBMCs, mostly from graft donor cells, taken 360 days after TCRalphabeta/CD19-depleted stem cell transplant. These receptors were taken from a boy under two years old who had a stem cell transplant for acute myeloid leukemia, so the T cells may come from the graft donor.

This clonotype was detected ten times or more. This chain connects TRBV21-1 to TRBJ2-7; no check of the table's D call, TRBD2, against the DNA was made. TRBV21-1 is a pseudogene. The CDR3 has 19 residues. The CDR3 DNA reads as TGTGCCAGCAGCAAAGTGGATGGAGGGTCGTTCCCCTTCACCTACGAGCAGTACGTC. The encoded protein is CASSKVDGGSFPFTYEQYV.

CDR3 protein: CASSLVSGARDTQYF. The CDR3 DNA is TGTGCCAGCAGCTTAGTCAGCGGGGCCAGAGATACGCAGTATTTT. The J gene is TRBJ2-3, the V gene TRBV7-8; 7 bases agree with TRBD2. Germline V gene data show CDR1 as SGHVS and CDR2 as FQNEAQ. The J segment lost 5 bases and the V segment lost 1 base, leaving 6 bases of the junction unmatched. The CDR3 covers 15 residues.

Many counts were recorded for this clonotype. This chain uses TRBV20-1 with TRBJ2-1, with TRBD1 as a possible D gene (5 bases). This CDR3 has 12 residues. The V and J ends lost 6 bases and 6 bases respectively, with 12 bases between them. The germline CDR1 and CDR2 sequences are DFQATT and SNEGSKA (reference sequence). The CDR3 protein is CSASPDSNEQFF. For the CDR3, the DNA is TGCAGTGCCAGCCCTGACAGCAATGAGCAGTTCTTC.

This chain uses TRBV21-1 with TRBJ2-7; TRBD1 is taken as the D call from the table, unchecked against the DNA. TRBV21-1 represents a pseudogene. The CDR3 consists of 14 residues. DNA of the CDR3: TGTGCCAGCAGCATTGGACAGGGAGGATACGAGCAGTACGTC. Its protein is CASSIGQGGYEQYV.

This clonotype came up many times. The chain has TRBV10-3 and TRBJ2-7; D might be TRBD2 (6 bases). This CDR3 is 15 amino acids long. The germline V and J ends were trimmed by 3 bases and 1 base, with 13 bases remaining between them. CDR1 is ENHRY and CDR2 is SYGVKD in the germline V gene. The DNA of the CDR3 is TGTGCCATCAGTGAAACGACCGGGGGATCCTACGAGCAGTACTTC. Protein sequence: CAISETTGGSYEQYF.

The chain employs TRBV20-1 and TRBJ2-7, with 7 bases that match TRBD2. Trimming took 0 bases from V and 4 from J; bases not matched to a gene: 6. In germline, CDR1 is DFQATT, CDR2 SNEGSKA (reference sequence). This CDR3 has 14 amino acids. The chain's CDR3 is CSARDLGGGYEQYF. The CDR3 DNA reads TGCAGTGCTAGAGATCTTGGGGGGGGTTACGAGCAGTACTTC.

The sample holds many counts of this clonotype. The chain links TRBV7-8 to TRBJ2-5, with D possibly matching TRBD2 (5 bases). This CDR3 is built from 16 residues. Per germline, CDR1 SGHVS and CDR2 FQNEAQ. V dropped 4 bases and J dropped 5 bases, with 20 bases sitting between them. The CDR3 DNA reads TGTGCCAGCAGCTACACCCGGACTGGACTTCTGGAGACCCAGTACTTC. It codes for CASSYTRTGLLETQYF.

The table lists this clonotype with a few counts. V usage is TRBV20-1 and J usage is TRBJ2-2, with D possibly TRBD2 on 6 matching bases. Trimming stripped 3 bases from V and 5 bases from J, with 10 bases between. The germline V gene encodes CDR1 DFQATT and CDR2 SNEGSKA (reference sequence). The CDR3 has 13 residues. Here the CDR3 reads CSARGGRTGELFF. The CDR3 coding sequence is TGCAGTGCTAGGGGGGGAAGGACCGGGGAGCTGTTTTTT.

There are many counts of this clonotype. The chain carries TRBV5-1 and TRBJ2-3; the D is unclear. The germline CDR1 and CDR2 sequences are SGHRS and YFSETQ. The CDR3 is 14 amino acids. V gave up 0 bases and J gave up 6 bases, with 11 bases separating them. The CDR3 loop is CASSLEAASDTQYF. For the CDR3, the DNA is TGCGCCAGCAGCTTGGAGGCAGCCTCGGATACGCAGTATTTT.

This clonotype has just a few counts. The J gene is TRBJ1-5, the V gene TRBV10-3, with D uncertain. V was clipped by 3 bases and J by 5 bases, with 8 bases between them. Per germline, CDR1 ENHRY and CDR2 SYGVKD. There are 13 residues in the CDR3. CDR3 nucleotide sequence: TGTGCCATCAGTGACGGCAACGATCAGCCCCAGCATTTT. It encodes CAISDGNDQPQHF.

In its sample, this clonotype was seen many times. The rearrangement uses TRBV20-1 and TRBJ2-1; possibly TRBD1 or TRBD2 for D (7 bases each). The CDR3 is 16 residues long. Looked up from germline, CDR1 is DFQATT and CDR2 is SNEGSKA (reference sequence). The germline V and J ends were trimmed by 0 bases and 2 bases, with 14 bases remaining between them. The DNA of the CDR3 is TGCAGTGCTAGAGATCAGGGGGGGAATCCCTACAATGAGCAGTTCTTC. Translated, it gives CSARDQGGNPYNEQFF.

The chain recombines TRBV20-1 with TRBJ2-1; TRBD1 aligns across 8 bases. The CDR3 runs 14 residues. CDR1 is DFQATT, CDR2 SNEGSKA, per germline (reference sequence). The junction had 10 bases not matched to a gene; V was cut back by 7 bases and J by 5 bases. CDR3: CSVGRTGLDNEQFF. The CDR3 nucleotides are TGCAGTGTAGGCAGGACAGGGTTGGACAATGAGCAGTTCTTC.